Listed here are 32 T cell receptor beta chains from one sample, sequenced in a study of blood T cell repertoires in COVID-19. The table came from immunoSEQ multiplex PCR; TCRdb's copy has only in-frame clones and leaves some out. The sample carries roughly 380,000 clones, about four fifths recorded once. Specimen: peripheral blood. These receptors were collected from a human donor with acute or convalescent COVID-19. The donor label of this sample is uncertain.

The chain combines TRBV3-1 (or the pseudogene TRBV3-2) with TRBJ2-1; possibly TRBD2 for D (5 bases). The germline V gene encodes CDR1 LGHDT and CDR2 YNNKEL (reference sequence). CDR3 length: 16 amino acids. The V and J ends lost 4 bases and 7 bases respectively, with 20 bases between them. CDR3 protein: CASSLYQRAPTNEQFF. CDR3 DNA: TGTGCCAGCAGCCTCTATCAGAGGGCCCCTACTAATGAGCAGTTCTTC.

The chain has TRBV7-9 and TRBJ2-1, with D perhaps TRBD1 (6 bases). The germline V gene has CDR1 SEHNR and CDR2 FQNEAQ (reference sequence). The V and J ends lost 7 bases and 6 bases respectively, with 25 bases between them. The CDR3 totals 17 residues. This CDR3 reads CASTLDRSPVPPNEQFF. CDR3 DNA: TGTGCCAGCACCCTAGACAGGTCCCCCGTTCCCCCCAATGAGCAGTTCTTC.

CDR3 sequence reads: CASSHPGTSPYEQYF. CDR3 DNA: TGTGCCAGTAGTCACCCCGGGACTAGTCCCTACGAGCAGTACTTC. The chain couples TRBV19 to TRBJ2-7; 8 bases are shared with TRBD2. The CDR3 spans 15 residues. Germline V lookup: CDR1 LNHDA, CDR2 SQIVND (reference sequence). Trimming took 5 bases from V and 2 from J; bases not matched to a gene: 8. Full variable domain (outside the CDR3, taken from reference TRBV19 and TRBJ2-7): DGGITQSPKYLFRKEGQNVTLSCEQNLNHDAMYWYRQDPGQGLRLIYYSQIVNDFQKGDIAEGYSVSREKKESFPLTVTSAQKNPTAFYLCASSHPGTSPYEQYFGPGTRLTVT.

The V call is TRBV2, the J call TRBJ1-2; 10 nucleotides line up with TRBD1. CDR1 SNHLY and CDR2 FYNNEI come from the germline V gene. The CDR3 runs 16 residues. The J segment lost 6 bases and the V segment lost 4 bases, leaving 11 bases of the junction unmatched. This CDR3 reads CASSGDRGARQDGYTF. The CDR3 region has the DNA TGTGCCAGCAGTGGGGACAGGGGCGCCCGTCAGGATGGCTACACCTTC.

The V and J genes are TRBV6-4 and TRBJ2-3; D perhaps matches TRBD2 (5 bases). This CDR3 comprises 14 residues. In germline, CDR1 is MRHNA, CDR2 SNTAGT. The germline V and J ends were trimmed by 3 bases and 6 bases, with 13 bases remaining between them. The CDR3 DNA follows: TGTGCCAGCAGTGAGCGTGCGGGCATCGATACGCAGTATTTT. Its protein product is CASSERAGIDTQYF.

The chain couples TRBV5-1 to TRBJ2-2; D is possibly TRBD2 (5 bases). Germline CDR1 and CDR2: SGHRS and YFSETQ. The CDR3 totals 14 residues. V lost 3 bases and J 2 bases, leaving 8 bases between the germline ends. The CDR3 spells CASSYGGNTGELFF. DNA of the CDR3: TGCGCCAGCAGCTACGGAGGTAACACCGGGGAGCTGTTTTTT.

The chain carries TRBV18 and TRBJ2-7, with D perhaps TRBD1 (5 bases). The V gene's germline CDR1 is KGHSH and CDR2 LQKENI. This CDR3 contains 16 residues. The V gene lost 3 bases and the J gene lost 2 bases, with 17 bases spanning the gap. The DNA of the CDR3 is TGTGCCAGCTCACCCTTAACACAGGCACTTCCCTACGAGCAGTACTTC. It encodes CASSPLTQALPYEQYF.

The genes are TRBV11-2 and TRBJ2-7; 9 positions agree with TRBD1. The germline CDR1 and CDR2 sequences are SGHAT and FQNNGV. This CDR3 comprises 14 residues. Trimming took 8 bases from V and 4 from J; bases not matched to a gene: 9. The CDR3 region is CASGSGTGFYEQYF. Here the CDR3 DNA reads TGTGCCAGCGGCTCCGGGACAGGGTTTTACGAGCAGTACTTC.

V gene TRBV21-1 combines with J gene TRBJ2-7; TRBD1, as called in the table, went unchecked against the DNA. TRBV21-1 is flagged as a pseudogene. There are 15 residues in the CDR3. This chain's CDR3 is CARDRGREGSYEQYF. Written as DNA, the CDR3 is TGTGCGAGGGACAGGGGGCGAGAAGGTTCCTACGAGCAGTACTTC.

This chain joins TRBV18 and TRBJ1-1, with D possibly being TRBD1 (5 bases). The CDR3 is made up of 15 amino acids. Germline V gives CDR1 KGHSH, CDR2 LQKENI. Deletions cut 4 bases from V and 4 bases from J, with 16 bases between. The DNA of the CDR3 is TGTGCCAGCTCACAAAGGGAGGGGTGGGGCACTGAAGCTTTCTTT. It codes for CASSQREGWGTEAFF.

The chain employs TRBV28 and TRBJ1-2; D is perhaps TRBD1 (6 bases). The CDR3 loop spans 13 amino acids. Germline CDR1 is MDHEN and CDR2 is SYDVKM. The V gene lost 6 bases and the J gene lost 5 bases, with 13 bases spanning the gap. CDR3 DNA sequence: TGTGCCAGCAGACCTCGGGACAAGTATGGCTACACCTTC. Its protein product is CASRPRDKYGYTF.

The sample holds one count of this clone. The J gene is TRBJ1-1, the V gene TRBV5-8; D gene ambiguous. The CDR3 has 14 amino acids. CDR1 SGHTS and CDR2 YDEGEE come from the germline V gene. Trimming removed 4 bases from V and 2 bases from J, with 12 bases in between. The CDR3 region has the DNA TGTGCCAGCAGCCAATTACCCTACAACACTGAAGCTTTCTTT. Residues: CASSQLPYNTEAFF.

This clone was detected only once. The chain joins TRBV29-1 to TRBJ2-1; 10 bases are shared with TRBD1. CDR3 length equals 13 residues. V was clipped by 7 bases and J by 3 bases; unmatched bases: 3. Germline CDR1 reads SQVTM; CDR2 reads ANQGSEA. The CDR3 loop is CSARTGGYNEQFF. DNA of the CDR3: TGCAGCGCACGGACAGGGGGCTACAATGAGCAGTTCTTC.

DNA for the CDR3: TGTGCCAGCAGCGGAAGACTCGAGAGCACAGATACGCAGTATTTT. This translates into CASSGRLESTDTQYF. V and J are TRBV9 and TRBJ2-3; D remains unclear. Between the trimmed V and J ends, which lost 3 bases and 0 bases, there was a span of 11 bases. The CDR3 is made up of 15 amino acids. Germline lookup yields CDR1 SGDLS and CDR2 YYNGEE.

This clone was counted between two and nine times. The chain joins TRBV19 to TRBJ2-1; D perhaps matches TRBD1 (6 bases). This CDR3 contains 22 residues. Per germline, CDR1 LNHDA and CDR2 SQIVND (reference sequence). Trimming left V 4 bases short and J 0 bases short, with 31 bases between. The CDR3 DNA reads as TGTGCCAGTAGTAGGTTGAGGGCGGGCAGGGGAGAATTGGTAAGCTCCTACAATGAGCAGTTCTTC. It specifies CASSRLRAGRGELVSSYNEQFF.

This clone was seen a handful of times. The chain recombines TRBV19 with TRBJ2-3; 10 bases are shared with TRBD1. V gave up 9 bases and J gave up 5 bases; unmatched junction bases: 11. Germline V CDR1 and CDR2: LNHDA, SQIVND (reference sequence). The CDR3 has 15 residues. CDR3 nucleotides: TGTGCCAGCCGACAGGGGGCTGATTGGGGAGATACGCAGTATTTT. This sequence encodes CASRQGADWGDTQYF.

The gene calls are TRBV21-1 and TRBJ2-7; the table's D gene call, TRBD2, was not cross checked with the DNA. TRBV21-1 is an annotated pseudogene. The CDR3 extends over 12 amino acids. CDR3 sequence reads: CASSNPIYEQYF. CDR3 bases: TGTGCCAGCAGCAACCCTATCTACGAGCAGTACTTC.

The chain combines TRBV2 with TRBJ2-7; D unresolved. The V gene's germline CDR1 is SNHLY and CDR2 FYNNEI. The length of the CDR3 is 14 residues. The ends were cut back, 3 bases at V and 1 base at J, with 10 bases in the middle. CDR3 sequence reads: CASSDVTRSYEQYF. CDR3 DNA sequence: TGTGCCAGCAGTGATGTGACTCGATCCTACGAGCAGTACTTC.

The V call is TRBV5-1, the J call TRBJ2-7; D gene unclear. The CDR3 is 13 residues long. The V gene's germline CDR1 is SGHRS and CDR2 YFSETQ. V was trimmed by 0 bases and J by 3 bases, leaving 7 bases between them. The CDR3 DNA reads TGCGCCAGCAGCTTGGGGCTTCTCTACGAGCAGTACTTC. Protein: CASSLGLLYEQYF.

Of note for this clone: No conserved phenylalanine or tryptophan ends this CDR3, so it is likely a read error. The chain couples TRBV5-4 to TRBJ1-2; 9 bases agree with TRBD1. Germline loops: CDR1 SGHNT, CDR2 YYREEE (reference sequence). There are 15 residues in the CDR3. V gave up 2 bases and J gave up 7 bases; unmatched junction bases: 9. This chain's CDR3 is CASSFAGQGISGYTL. The CDR3 nucleotides read TGTGCCAGCAGCTTCGCGGGACAGGGTATCAGTGGCTACACCCTC.

The CDR3 reads CASSRQNNSPLHF. CDR3 DNA sequence: TGTGCCAGCAGTAGACAAAATAATTCACCCCTCCACTTT. The chain uses TRBV6-5 and TRBJ1-6; D gene uncertain. Germline CDR1 reads MNHEY; CDR2 reads SVGAGI. V lost 5 bases, J lost 5 bases, and 7 bases lay in between. This CDR3 has 13 residues.

The J gene is TRBJ2-5, the V gene TRBV27; 9 positions match TRBD2. The CDR3 has 14 amino acids. Germline CDR1 reads MNHEY; CDR2 reads SMNVEV (reference sequence). The trim removed 6 bases at V and 5 bases at J, leaving 7 bases unmatched. Here the CDR3 DNA reads TGTGCCAGCAGGCTCGCGGGGGGGACGGAGACCCAGTACTTC. Its translation is CASRLAGGTETQYF.

Only one count was recorded for this clone. The V and J genes are TRBV10-3 and TRBJ1-5, with 9 bases identical to TRBD1. The V segment lost 0 bases and the J segment 10 bases; nucleotides outside the gene matches: 7. The CDR3 spans 15 residues. Per germline, CDR1 ENHRY and CDR2 SYGVKD. The CDR3 region has the DNA TGTGCCATCAGTGAGTCTGAGGGACAGGGAATTCCCCAGCATTTT. Translation: CAISESEGQGIPQHF.

The chain combines TRBV2 with TRBJ1-4, with D tentatively TRBD1 (6 bases). The CDR3 consists of 14 residues. Germline V CDR1 and CDR2: SNHLY, FYNNEI. The V gene lost 6 bases and the J gene lost 0 bases, with 8 bases spanning the gap. CDR3 in amino acids: CASRGTTTNEKLFF. The CDR3 DNA sequence: TGTGCCAGCAGGGGGACAACAACTAATGAAAAACTGTTTTTT.

The chain carries TRBV28 and TRBJ2-7, with 10 bases fitting TRBD2. J lost 3 bases, V lost 2 bases, and 7 bases had no gene match. Germline values: CDR1 MDHEN, CDR2 SYDVKM. The CDR3 loop spans 16 amino acids. CDR3 amino acids: CASSLTWTSGVYEQYF. DNA of the CDR3: TGTGCCAGCAGTTTAACCTGGACTAGCGGTGTCTACGAGCAGTACTTC.

The rearrangement links TRBV3-1 (or the pseudogene TRBV3-2) to TRBJ1-6; D uncertain. Germline CDR1 and CDR2: LGHDT and YNNKEL (reference sequence). This CDR3 comprises 14 residues. V lost 1 base and J lost 9, with 10 bases in between. CDR3 loop: CASSQAGRGSPLHF. CDR3 coding DNA: TGTGCCAGCAGCCAAGCTGGGCGGGGTTCACCCCTCCACTTT.

The V gene is TRBV2, the J gene TRBJ2-7, with a possible D match to TRBD1 (8 bases). The CDR3 runs 14 residues. Germline CDR1 reads SNHLY; CDR2 reads FYNNEI. V lost 4 bases to trimming and J lost 5 bases, with 15 bases between them. CDR3 DNA sequence: TGTGCCAGCAGTGTTCGACAGGGGAGGGACGAGCAGTACTTC. Translated: CASSVRQGRDEQYF.

The chain couples TRBV19 to TRBJ2-7; 9 nucleotides align to TRBD2. The trim removed 0 bases at V and 4 bases at J, leaving 4 bases unmatched. The CDR3 runs to 15 residues. Germline CDR1 is LNHDA and CDR2 is SQIVND (reference sequence). CDR3 region: CASSIEAGGRYEQYF. The CDR3 coding sequence is TGTGCCAGTAGTATAGAAGCGGGGGGCCGGTACGAGCAGTACTTC.

V is TRBV15 and J is TRBJ2-5; 9 bases are a match to TRBD2. V gave up 3 bases and J gave up 1 base; unmatched junction bases: 3. Germline CDR1 is LNHNV and CDR2 is YYDKDF (reference sequence). This CDR3 has 15 residues. CDR3 residues: CATSRAGGTQETQYF. The DNA for the CDR3 is TGTGCCACCAGCAGGGCGGGGGGGACCCAAGAGACCCAGTACTTC.

CDR3 amino acids: CASSQFGLAGTGNYEQYF. CDR3 in DNA: TGTGCCAGCAGCCAATTCGGGCTCGCGGGGACAGGAAACTACGAGCAGTACTTC. J is TRBJ2-7 and V is TRBV14; TRBD1 aligns across 8 bases. The trim removed 2 bases at V and 3 bases at J, leaving 15 bases unmatched. CDR3 length: 18 residues. Germline V lookup: CDR1 SGHDN, CDR2 FVKESK.

The V and J genes are TRBV10-3 and TRBJ1-6; a possible D gene is TRBD1 (6 bases). Trimming left V 6 bases short and J 9 bases short, with 12 bases between. CDR3 length equals 13 residues. From germline, CDR1 is ENHRY and CDR2 SYGVKD. The CDR3 region is CAISGDMASPLHF. The CDR3 DNA follows: TGTGCCATCAGCGGGGACATGGCTTCACCCCTCCACTTT.

V and J are TRBV5-1 and TRBJ2-7; 9 nucleotides line up with TRBD2. This CDR3 spans 15 amino acids. The junction had 7 bases not matched to a gene; V was cut back by 3 bases and J by 3 bases. CDR1 and CDR2 from the germline V gene are SGHRS and YFSETQ. In nucleotides, the CDR3 is TGCGCCAGCAGCTGGGGGGTAGCGGGAGACTACGAGCAGTACTTC. Its protein product is CASSWGVAGDYEQYF.